A selection of T cell receptor beta chains follows, all from one sample in a study of blood T cells in healthy people across ages. TCRdb analysed the 5' RACE reads with MiXCR anew, one entry per CDR3 protein. Here the sample spans 600,000 to 1,000,000 distinct CDR3 sequences, just under 25% being singletons. This same sample was also taken into another study, of T cells of mothers and their children.

Sequencing was performed on blood. Every receptor here comes from a boy younger than 18 in good health. Each CDR3 is given with its conserved first and last residue. The D gene is left open where the match is weak. Size is omitted from some rows. Given values are once, few, many or a class for expanded clones.

V	J	D	size	CDR3	DNA
TRBV7-9	TRBJ2-7	TRBD1	few	CASSWGQPNYEQYF	TGTGCCAGCAGCTGGGGACAGCCGAACTACGAGCAGTACTTC
TRBV5-1	TRBJ1-1	TRBD1	few	CASSLAGGFSEAFF	TGCGCCAGCAGCTTAGCAGGGGGCTTCAGTGAAGCTTTCTTT
TRBV29-1	TRBJ2-5	NA	NA	CSGGGGRGEETQYF	TGCAGCGGGGGAGGGGGAAGGGGAGAAGAGACCCAGTACTTC
TRBV29-1	TRBJ2-1	NA	NA	CSVEARDTVYNEQFF	TGCAGCGTTGAAGCCCGGGACACCGTCTACAATGAGCAGTTCTTC
TRBV29-1	TRBJ2-3	NA	few	CSVNRDPSLDTQYF	TGCAGCGTCAACCGGGACCCGTCATTAGATACGCAGTATTTT
TRBV27	TRBJ1-6	NA	NA	CASTASYNSPLHF	TGTGCCAGCACCGCCTCTTATAATTCACCCCTCCACTTT
TRBV7-3	TRBJ1-6	NA	NA	CASSRLYNSPLHF	TGTGCCAGCAGCCGTCTCTATAATTCACCCCTCCACTTT
TRBV5-1	TRBJ2-5	TRBD2	few	CASSLGEVAGDQETQYF	TGCGCCAGCAGCTTGGGGGAGGTAGCGGGGGACCAAGAGACCCAGTACTTC
TRBV20-1	TRBJ2-5	NA	many	CSARHTSSAETQYF	TGCAGTGCTAGACATACCTCATCCGCTGAGACCCAGTACTTC
TRBV29-1	TRBJ2-2	NA	NA	CSARTTTNAGELFF	TGCAGCGCCAGGACGACGACCAACGCCGGGGAGCTGTTTTTT
TRBV28	TRBJ1-1	NA	few	CASKGRSNTEAFF	TGTGCCAGCAAGGGACGGTCGAACACTGAAGCTTTCTTT
TRBV21-1	TRBJ2-7	NA	NA	CASSKFGDRGRYEQYF	TGTGCCAGCAGCAAATTTGGGGACAGGGGGCGATACGAGCAGTACTTC
TRBV7-2	TRBJ1-4	TRBD1	few	CASRKGAGEKLFF	TGTGCCAGCAGAAAGGGGGCGGGAGAGAAACTGTTTTTT
TRBV28	TRBJ2-7	NA	few	CASFPGIAAYEQYF	TGTGCCAGCTTCCCCGGGATAGCGGCCTACGAGCAGTACTTC
TRBV28	TRBJ1-1	NA	NA	CASSLSARGPLEAFF	TGTGCCAGCAGTTTATCGGCCCGGGGGCCCCTTGAAGCTTTCTTT
TRBV28	TRBJ2-7	TRBD2	NA	CASSLGGRANEQYF	TGTGCCAGCAGTTTAGGCGGGAGGGCTAACGAGCAGTACTTC
TRBV7-9	TRBJ2-6	NA	few	CASSPRQIQSGANVLTF	TGTGCCAGCAGCCCTCGACAGATACAAAGTGGGGCCAACGTCCTGACTTTC
TRBV27	TRBJ2-7	NA	NA	CASSKQYF	TGTGCCAGCAGTAAGCAGTACTTC
TRBV6-6	TRBJ2-3	NA	few	CASSYDPGTDTQYF	TGTGCCAGCAGTTACGACCCGGGGACAGATACGCAGTATTTT
TRBV20-1	TRBJ2-5	TRBD2	NA	CSARNSGGQETQYF	TGCAGTGCTAGAAACAGCGGGGGGCAAGAGACCCAGTACTTC
TRBV7-2	TRBJ2-2	NA	few	CASSHHVDRSTGELFF	TGTGCCAGCAGCCACCACGTGGACAGAAGCACCGGGGAGCTGTTTTTT
TRBV2	TRBJ2-7	NA	few	CASSEGGDWYEQYF	TGTGCCAGCAGTGAAGGGGGAGACTGGTACGAGCAGTACTTC
TRBV12-3/TRBV12-4	TRBJ1-2	TRBD1	NA	CASSTDRVIYGYTF	TGTGCCAGCAGTACTGACAGGGTGATCTATGGCTACACCTTC
TRBV4-3	TRBJ1-1	NA	NA	CASSQDRENTEAFF	TGCGCCAGCAGCCAAGACAGAGAGAACACTGAAGCTTTCTTT
TRBV28	TRBJ2-3	TRBD2	few	CASSLAAGTSGSTDTQYF	TGTGCCAGCAGCTTAGCGGCCGGGACTAGCGGGAGCACAGATACGCAGTATTTT
TRBV28	TRBJ1-1	NA	NA	CASRALSAGALEAFF	TGTGCCAGCAGGGCCCTCTCGGCAGGCGCGCTTGAAGCTTTCTTT
TRBV7-2	TRBJ2-5	NA	few	CASGLKGETQYF	TGTGCCAGCGGCTTAAAAGGAGAGACCCAGTACTTC
TRBV7-9	TRBJ2-7	TRBD1	NA	CASSSHRGLAEQYF	TGTGCCAGCAGCTCTCACAGGGGGCTTGCAGAGCAGTACTTC
TRBV6-2/TRBV6-3	TRBJ1-5	NA	few	CASSYSGRPPQYNQPQHF	TGTGCCAGCAGTTACTCGGGACGACCCCCACAATACAATCAGCCCCAGCATTTT
TRBV12-3/TRBV12-4	TRBJ1-2	NA	few	CASSLLGGDGYTF	TGTGCCAGCAGTTTACTTGGGGGCGATGGCTACACCTTC
TRBV11-2	TRBJ2-7	NA	NA	CASSLYTGPAYEQYF	TGTGCCAGCAGCTTATATACAGGGCCAGCCTACGAGCAGTACTTC
TRBV12-3/TRBV12-4	TRBJ2-7	NA	NA	CASSSSWDTYEQYF	TGTGCCAGCAGTTCCTCCTGGGACACCTACGAGCAGTACTTC
TRBV4-3	TRBJ2-1	TRBD2	few	CASSQGSGGYYNEQFF	TGCGCCAGCAGCCAAGGAAGCGGGGGATACTACAATGAGCAGTTCTTC
TRBV4-1	TRBJ2-2	TRBD1	NA	CASSQGQGVDGELFF	TGCGCCAGCAGCCAGGGGCAGGGGGTTGACGGGGAGCTGTTTTTT
TRBV5-5	TRBJ1-1	NA	few	CASSPINGAEAFF	TGTGCCAGCAGCCCTATTAACGGGGCGGAAGCTTTCTTT
TRBV4-3	TRBJ2-7	TRBD2	NA	CASSLGLAGGQDEQYF	TGCGCCAGCAGCCTGGGACTAGCGGGAGGTCAGGACGAGCAGTACTTC
TRBV4-3	TRBJ2-1	NA	NA	CASSQEGQGVNEQFF	TGCGCCAGCAGCCAAGAGGGCCAGGGAGTAAATGAGCAGTTCTTC
TRBV14	TRBJ1-4	NA	once	CASSPQLNEKLFF	TGTGCCAGCAGCCCCCAGCTTAATGAAAAACTGTTTTTT
TRBV5-6	TRBJ2-4	TRBD1	few	CASSPDRDENIQYF	TGTGCCAGCAGCCCGGACAGGGACGAAAACATTCAGTACTTC
TRBV29-1	TRBJ1-2	TRBD1	few	CSVVGQGPYGYTF	TGCAGCGTGGTGGGACAGGGACCCTATGGCTACACCTTC
TRBV20-1	TRBJ2-1	TRBD1	few	CSARAGPGQGPNEQFF	TGCAGTGCTAGAGCGGGACCGGGACAGGGCCCCAATGAGCAGTTCTTC
TRBV19	TRBJ2-1	NA	few	CASSIEGGEQFF	TGTGCCAGTAGTATAGAGGGCGGTGAGCAGTTCTTC
TRBV20-1	TRBJ1-5	NA	few	CSARSGLEPQHF	TGCAGTGCTAGATCCGGGCTTGAGCCCCAGCATTTT
TRBV2	TRBJ2-6	NA	NA	CASSEARAGANVLTF	TGTGCCAGCAGTGAAGCGAGGGCTGGGGCCAACGTCCTGACTTTC
TRBV12-3/TRBV12-4	TRBJ1-2	NA	NA	CASSPGTQGYTF	TGTGCCAGCAGTCCGGGAACACAAGGCTACACCTTC
TRBV6-1	TRBJ2-3	NA	NA	CASSESVLTDTQYF	TGTGCCAGCAGTGAATCGGTACTCACAGATACGCAGTATTTT
TRBV9	TRBJ2-7	NA	few	CASSPTGQGGWYEQYF	TGTGCCAGCAGCCCCACGGGGCAGGGAGGCTGGTACGAGCAGTACTTC
TRBV7-8	TRBJ2-7	NA	few	CASSLALVLPAEQYF	TGTGCCAGCAGCTTAGCGTTAGTCCTCCCCGCCGAGCAGTACTTC
TRBV3-1	TRBJ2-2	NA	few	CASSHLTGELFF	TGTGCCAGCAGCCACCTCACCGGGGAGCTGTTTTTT
TRBV7-2	TRBJ2-5	TRBD1	few	CASSSRTGRRETQYF	TGTGCCAGCAGCTCTAGGACAGGGCGTAGAGAGACCCAGTACTTC